These 26 T cell receptor beta chains were sequenced from one sample in a study of a mutant IDH1 vaccine in newly diagnosed glioma. Time point specified: week 11, during vaccination. Every vaccination contained 300 ug of the mutant IDH1 20-mer peptide and was paired with topical imiquimod. No antigen is known for these receptors. TCRdb's table, derived via immunoSEQ multiplex PCR, lists solely in-frame clones and lacks some. This sample has 23,000 or so clones, with around 80% found just once. This specimen consisted of PBMCs, obtained from a glioma patient whose treatment included an IDH1 peptide vaccine. The receptors were sampled from a man aged 35-49 years with glioma.

This clone appeared a few times. The chain employs TRBV4-3 and TRBJ1-1; the D is unclear. V was pared by 0 bases and J by 4 bases, with 15 bases between. This CDR3 spans 16 amino acids. From germline, CDR1 is LGHNA and CDR2 YSLEER. CDR3 region: CASSQEPRGGSTEAFF. CDR3 coding DNA: TGCGCCAGCAGCCAAGAACCCCGGGGTGGAAGCACTGAAGCTTTCTTT.

The V and J genes are TRBV11-2 and TRBJ1-2, with D tentatively TRBD1 (6 bases). V lost 5 bases and J 8 bases, leaving 18 bases between the germline ends. Germline-derived CDR1 and CDR2 are SGHAT and FQNNGV. This CDR3 spans 14 amino acids. The CDR3 coding sequence is TGTGCCAGCAGCCCCTCGACAGGCAGGCGGGGCTACACCTTC. Translating it yields CASSPSTGRRGYTF.

The chain has TRBV7-2 and TRBJ1-5, with D perhaps matching TRBD1 (5 bases). CDR3 length: 14 residues. Germline V gene data show CDR1 as SGHTA and CDR2 as FQGNSA. V lost 5 bases and J 7 bases, leaving 15 bases between the germline ends. The CDR3 region has the DNA TGTGCCAGCAGCGCTAACGGGGGGGAACAGCCCCAGCATTTT. Protein: CASSANGGEQPQHF.

The chain carries TRBV13 and TRBJ2-2, with 7 bases matching TRBD2. Germline V CDR1 and CDR2: PRHDT, FYEKMQ (reference sequence). V was clipped by 5 bases and J by 3 bases; unmatched bases: 15. The CDR3 is made up of 18 amino acids. CDR3 coding DNA: TGTGCCAGCAGCGCCCTCTCCCTAGCGGTTCCACACACCGGGGAGCTGTTTTTT. It specifies CASSALSLAVPHTGELFF.

The V and J genes are TRBV9 and TRBJ2-5; a possible D gene is TRBD2 (6 bases). Germline CDR1 is SGDLS and CDR2 is YYNGEE. Between the trimmed V and J ends, which lost 0 bases and 2 bases, there was a span of 11 bases. This CDR3 comprises 15 residues. The CDR3 DNA is TGTGCCAGCAGCGTAGGGGGGGAGCCGCAAGAGACCCAGTACTTC. Translating it yields CASSVGGEPQETQYF. The variable domain in full, completed from reference TRBV9 and TRBJ2-5, reads DSGVTQTPKHLITATGQRVTLRCSPRSGDLSVYWYQQSLDQGLQFLIQYYNGEERAKGNILERFSAQQFPDLHSELNLSSLELGDSALYFCASSVGGEPQETQYFGPGTRLLVL.

The rearrangement uses TRBV28 and TRBJ1-1; D uncertain. V lost 6 bases to trimming and J lost 0 bases, with 14 bases between them. The CDR3 is 15 amino acids. The germline gives CDR1 MDHEN, CDR2 SYDVKM. CDR3 sequence reads: CASSLSYPLNTEAFF. The CDR3 bases are TGTGCCAGCAGCCTAAGTTATCCCTTGAACACTGAAGCTTTCTTT.

This chain joins TRBV6-5 and TRBJ1-2, with 9 nucleotides matching TRBD1. Losses at the gene ends were 10 bases for V and 8 bases for J; bases not matched to a gene: 8. This CDR3 has 12 amino acids. Germline CDR1 reads MNHEY; CDR2 reads SVGAGI. CDR3 DNA: TGTGCCACCATCTGGACAGGGGTAGGCTACACCTTC. Translated: CATIWTGVGYTF.

This clone is a singleton in its sample. V gene TRBV7-9 combines with J gene TRBJ1-6; D is unclear. There are 12 residues in the CDR3. The V gene lost 3 bases and the J gene lost 6 bases, with 3 bases spanning the gap. Germline V gene sequence: CDR1 SEHNR, CDR2 FQNEAQ (reference sequence). The CDR3 sequence: CASSLTNSPLHF. In DNA form, the CDR3 reads TGTGCCAGCAGCTTGACTAATTCACCCCTCCACTTT. Full variable domain (outside the CDR3, taken from reference TRBV7-9 and TRBJ1-6): DTGVSQNPRHKITKRGQNVTFRCDPISEHNRLYWYRQTLGQGPEFLTYFQNEAQLEKSRLLSDRFSAERPKGSFSTLEIQRTEQGDSAMYLCASSLTNSPLHFGNGTRLTVT.

The chain uses TRBV6-5 and TRBJ2-6; tentatively, D is TRBD2 (7 bases). V was cut by 6 bases and J by 4 bases, with 10 bases left in between. The CDR3 is made up of 14 amino acids. Germline V gene data show CDR1 as MNHEY and CDR2 as SVGAGI. The CDR3 DNA sequence: TGTGCCAGCAGCGAGGGGGGGGGGGCCAACGTCCTGACTTTC. Its translation is CASSEGGGANVLTF.

V and J are TRBV6-6 and TRBJ1-2; D is undetermined. Germline CDR1 reads MNHNY; CDR2 reads SVGAGI (reference sequence). This CDR3 is 13 amino acids long. With 6 bases removed from V and 2 bases from J, the gap between germline ends came to 10 bases. The DNA of the CDR3 is TGTGCCAGCAGAGAGACAACCAACTATGGCTACACCTTC. Translated: CASRETTNYGYTF.

This clone was recorded a few times. The J gene is TRBJ1-1, the V gene TRBV5-6, with D perhaps matching TRBD1 (6 bases). Trimming shortened V by 3 bases and J by 3 bases, and 9 bases separated the two germline ends. The CDR3 length is 13 residues. The V gene's germline CDR1 is SGHDT and CDR2 YYEEEE. The CDR3 nucleotides read TGTGCCAGCAGCTCGACAGGATACACTGAAGCTTTCTTT. Its protein product is CASSSTGYTEAFF.

The chain uses TRBV11-2 and TRBJ1-2, with TRBD1 matching 9 bases. Per the germline V gene, CDR1 is SGHAT and CDR2 is FQNNGV. With 5 bases clipped from V and 2 bases from J, the junction kept 3 bases outside the gene matches. CDR3 size: 14 residues. CDR3 region: CASSRTGANYGYTF. As DNA, the CDR3 is TGTGCCAGCAGCCGGACAGGGGCCAACTATGGCTACACCTTC.

This clone turned up a few times. The chain recombines TRBV16 with TRBJ1-5; D remains ambiguous. Germline lookup yields CDR1 KGHSY and CDR2 FQNENV. V lost 0 bases, J lost 5 bases, and 8 bases lay in between. This CDR3 has 14 residues. In DNA, the CDR3 is TGTGCCAGCAGCCAATCACCTGGAGATCAGCCCCAGCATTTT. Encoded protein: CASSQSPGDQPQHF. Variable domain in full (rest from reference TRBV16 and TRBJ1-5): GEEVAQTPKHLVRGEGQKAKLYCAPIKGHSYVFWYQQVLKNEFKFLISFQNENVFDETGMPKERFSAKCLPNSPCSLEIQATKLEDSAVYFCASSQSPGDQPQHFGDGTRLSIL.

This clone was found once. The V gene is TRBV7-8, the J gene TRBJ2-7, with D maybe TRBD2 (6 bases). The germline V and J ends were trimmed by 6 bases and 6 bases, with 21 bases remaining between them. The CDR3 spans 15 residues. Germline V gene data show CDR1 as SGHVS and CDR2 as FQNEAQ. The DNA for the CDR3 is TGTGCCAGCAGGTCTCTAGCGACTCGAGAGGGCGAGCAGTACTTC. Translating it yields CASRSLATREGEQYF.

The J gene is TRBJ2-1, the V gene TRBV6-5; D unclear. The CDR3 is 13 amino acids. Trimming left V 2 bases short and J 5 bases short, with 7 bases between. Looked up from germline, CDR1 is MNHEY and CDR2 is SVGAGI. CDR3 sequence: CASSYGRNNEQFF. Written as DNA, the CDR3 is TGTGCCAGCAGTTACGGCCGTAACAATGAGCAGTTCTTC.

V and J are TRBV10-3 and TRBJ2-1, with TRBD2 identical over 14 bases. The V gene end was trimmed by 0 bases and the J gene end by 7 bases; junction bases not matched to a gene: 8. CDR3 size: 18 residues. Germline CDR1 reads ENHRY; CDR2 reads SYGVKD. Here the CDR3 reads CAISESTGTSGSGNEQFF. Here the CDR3 DNA reads TGTGCCATCAGTGAGTCAACCGGGACTAGCGGGAGTGGAAATGAGCAGTTCTTC.

About this clone itself: The junction shows a germline mismatch at one end, possibly a read error. This chain joins TRBV13 and TRBJ2-3, with TRBD2 matching over 10 bases. CDR1 PRHDT and CDR2 FYEKMQ come from the germline V gene (reference sequence). This CDR3 region has 14 residues. CDR3 in amino acids: CASSLGVLAGAKGF. CDR3 in DNA: TGTGCCAGCAGCTTAGGCGTCCTAGCGGGGGCCAAAGGCTTT. Full variable domain (missing parts from reference TRBV13 and TRBJ2-3): AAGVIQSPRHLIKEKRETATLKCYPIPRHDTVYWYQQGPGQDPQFLISFYEKMQSDKGSIPDRFSAQQFSDYHSELNMSSLELGDSALYFCASSLGVLAGAKGFGPGTRLTVL.

This chain uses TRBV5-1 with TRBJ2-3; 9 bases align to TRBD2. Germline V gives CDR1 SGHRS, CDR2 YFSETQ. The CDR3 extends over 16 amino acids. Losses at the gene ends were 0 bases for V and 2 bases for J; bases not matched to a gene: 4. CDR3 in amino acids: CASSLGASGNTDTQYF. Written as DNA, the CDR3 is TGCGCCAGCAGCTTGGGGGCTAGCGGGAACACAGATACGCAGTATTTT. Complete variable domain (other parts from reference TRBV5-1 and TRBJ2-3): KAGVTQTPRYLIKTRGQQVTLSCSPISGHRSVSWYQQTPGQGLQFLFEYFSETQRNKGNFPGRFSGRQFSNSRSEMNVSTLELGDSALYLCASSLGASGNTDTQYFGPGTRLTVL.

The chain links TRBV28 to TRBJ2-3; 9 nucleotides agree with TRBD2. Looked up from germline, CDR1 is MDHEN and CDR2 is SYDVKM. J gave up 3 bases and V 6 bases, and 7 bases lay outside the gene matches. This CDR3 is built from 15 residues. The CDR3 bases are TGTGCCAGCAGCCGCCTAGCGGGGCTTACAGATACGCAGTATTTT. Translation: CASSRLAGLTDTQYF.

About this clone: At one end the junction does not follow the germline gene, possibly because of a read error. V usage is TRBV19 and J usage is TRBJ2-4; D assignment may be TRBD1 or TRBD2 (5 bases each). The CDR3 has 13 residues. CDR1 and CDR2 from the germline V gene are LNHDA and SQIVND (reference sequence). CDR3 loop: CASSPMGTVPRDF. DNA for the CDR3: TGTGCCAGTAGTCCCATGGGGACCGTTCCACGGGACTTC.

The chain recombines TRBV4-2 with TRBJ1-4; 11 bases are a match to TRBD1. CDR1 is LGHNA and CDR2 is YNFKEQ in the germline V gene. With 3 bases clipped from V and 8 bases from J, the junction kept 2 bases outside the gene matches. The CDR3 runs to 14 residues. CDR3 bases: TGTGCCAGCAGCCATGGGACAGGGGGGGAAAAACTGTTTTTT. Translation gives CASSHGTGGEKLFF.

The CDR3 region is CASRKRGLSDQPQHF. DNA of the CDR3: TGTGCCAGCAGGAAAAGGGGGCTTTCGGATCAGCCCCAGCATTTT. The gene calls are TRBV2 and TRBJ1-5; 7 nucleotides align to TRBD1. This CDR3 is 15 amino acids long. In germline, CDR1 is SNHLY, CDR2 FYNNEI. Trimming took 6 bases from V and 5 from J; bases not matched to a gene: 10.

In this sample, this clone turned up once. The germline gene is not matched at one end of the junction; a read error may be the cause. The rearrangement links TRBV5-6 to TRBJ2-6; no reliable D call. CDR3 length: 15 residues. CDR1 and CDR2 from the germline V gene are SGHDT and YYEEEE. This CDR3 reads CVSSLLSAGANVLTF. DNA of the CDR3: TGTGTCAGCAGCTTGCTGAGTGCCGGGGCCAACGTCCTGACTTTC. Filled out from reference TRBV5-6 and TRBJ2-6, the complete variable domain reads DAGVTQSPTHLIKTRGQQVTLRCSPKSGHDTVSWYQQALGQGPQFIFQYYEEEERQRGNFPDRFSGHQFPNYSSELNVNALLLGDSALYLCVSSLLSAGANVLTFGAGSRLTVL.

The CDR3 loop reads CASSETGSRSPLHF. Here the CDR3 DNA reads TGCGCCAGCAGTGAAACAGGGAGCCGTTCACCCCTCCACTTT. The rearrangement joins TRBV10-2 to TRBJ1-6; D is possibly TRBD1 (6 bases). CDR3 length: 14 residues. Germline CDR1 is WSHSY and CDR2 is SAAADI. V was pared by 3 bases and J by 9 bases, with 12 bases between.

The chain is built from TRBV12-5 and TRBJ2-1; 8 bases are a match to TRBD2. The CDR3 is made up of 16 amino acids. Germline lookup yields CDR1 LGHNT and CDR2 FRNRAP. Trimming removed 0 bases from V and 6 bases from J; junction bases left unmatched: 7. The CDR3 spells CASGLVLSGSSNEQFF. The CDR3 nucleotides are TGTGCTAGTGGTTTGGTACTGAGCGGGAGTAGCAATGAGCAGTTCTTC.

Here the CDR3 reads CASSLDRQGYGYTF. The CDR3 nucleotides are TGTGCCAGCAGCTTGGATCGGCAGGGCTATGGCTACACCTTC. The chain carries TRBV5-4 and TRBJ1-2; possibly TRBD1 for D (5 bases). Germline-derived CDR1 and CDR2 are SGHNT and YYREEE (reference sequence). The CDR3 has 14 residues. The V gene lost 0 bases and the J gene lost 4 bases, with 10 bases spanning the gap.